This TCR beta chain was obtained from a study of blood T cell repertoires in COVID-19. The wider study: The United States, Italy and Spain were the sources of the acute and convalescent COVID-19 samples. T cells, B-cell-depleted T cells, or PBMCs supplied cDNA or gDNA.

Authors' analysis steps: Scientists estimated how many nucleated cells there were by amplifying reference gene primers. Clones were sequenced by immunoSEQ multiplex PCR, and TCRdb holds only the in-frame ones, with some missing. V and J calls and clone size are given by that table; D and trimming were obtained from the DNA. Counted here are tens of thousands of clones, about 70% occurring once; the ten biggest clones make up 28%. Trimming removed 3 bases at V and 5 bases at J, with 9 bases between. There are 13 residues in the CDR3. Germline V CDR1 and CDR2: SGHRS, YFSETQ. Sample: peripheral blood. The rearrangement links TRBV5-1 to TRBJ1-5; D not certain. The TCR originated in a woman over 75 with active or convalescent COVID-19. The CDR3: CASSWAVDQPQHF. The CDR3 DNA follows: TGCGCCAGCAGCTGGGCAGTCGATCAGCCCCAGCATTTT.